One and the same sample provided the 7 T cell receptor beta chains below, sequenced in a study of T cells in Graves' hyperthyroidism and ophthalmopathy. Amplification of TCR beta CDR3 regions used RNA as the template. The primer set for the first-round RT-PCR of the TCR CDR3 was HTBI. TCRdb reprocessed the multiplex PCR reads via MiXCR and lists one record per CDR3 protein. The sample has some 200,000 distinct CDR3 sequences, approximately 17% seen once. Material for sequencing was blood. Every receptor here comes from a man between 45 and 60 years old with Graves' hyperthyroidism.

This clonotype was seen more than once but under ten times. The genes are TRBV4-1 and TRBJ1-1; the D gene is possibly TRBD1 (6 bases). Per the germline V gene, CDR1 is MGHRA and CDR2 is YSYEKL. Deletions cut 0 bases from V and 5 bases from J, with 13 bases between. The CDR3 is 15 amino acids. CDR3 nucleotide sequence: TGCGCCAGCAGCCAAGATCGGGGGGCAGCTACTGAAGCTTTCTTT. Translated, it gives CASSQDRGAATEAFF.

For this clonotype: With a much larger clone just one base away, this may be a read error. The J gene is TRBJ1-2, the V gene TRBV28, with D tentatively TRBD1 (5 bases). Germline loops: CDR1 MDHEN, CDR2 SYDVKM. CDR3 length: 15 residues. CDR3 sequence: CPSSRLGGSKYGYTF. DNA for the CDR3: TGTCCCAGCAGCCGCTTGGGGGGGTCGAAGTATGGCTACACCTTC.

The table lists this clonotype with many counts. This rearrangement joins TRBV18 to TRBJ2-7; weak D call: TRBD1 (6 bases). Germline CDR1 KGHSH, CDR2 LQKENI. The germline V and J ends were trimmed by 10 bases and 0 bases, with 13 bases remaining between them. The CDR3 contains 13 residues. The CDR3 here is CATQDRSSYEQYF. For the CDR3, the DNA is TGTGCCACCCAGGACAGAAGCTCCTACGAGCAGTACTTC.

The J gene is TRBJ2-7, the V gene TRBV20-1, with 12 bases that match TRBD2. Germline V gene data show CDR1 as DFQATT and CDR2 as SNEGSKA (reference sequence). The CDR3 totals 15 residues. J lost 7 bases, V lost 6 bases, and 13 bases had no gene match. This CDR3 reads CSAKGRLAGDYEQYF. DNA of the CDR3: TGCAGTGCAAAAGGGAGACTAGCGGGAGACTATGAGCAGTACTTC.

V usage is TRBV5-5 and J usage is TRBJ2-3; the D gene could be TRBD1 or TRBD2 (5 bases each). The CDR3 has 15 residues. The V end was cut by 6 bases, the J end by 3 bases, with 17 bases between. Germline values: CDR1 SGHKS, CDR2 YYEKEE (reference sequence). In DNA, the CDR3 is TGTGCCAGCACCCCCGGGGCCCCCGGTACAGATACGCAGTATTTT. It is translated as CASTPGAPGTDTQYF.

Comments on this clonotype: This may stem from a read error, because a much larger clone lies one nucleotide away. V usage is TRBV11-2 and J usage is TRBJ2-2; weak D call: TRBD2 (6 bases). Germline-derived CDR1 and CDR2 are SGHAT and FQNNGV. The CDR3 runs 13 residues. Trimming cost V 5 bases and J 4 bases, with 8 bases left between them. The CDR3 DNA follows: TGTGCCAGCAGCCGGGAGCGCACCGGGGAGCTGTTTTTT. It yields the protein CASSRERTGELFF.

This clonotype was seen ten or more times. This chain joins TRBV20-1 and TRBJ2-3; TRBD1 aligns across 7 bases. Germline loops: CDR1 DFQATT, CDR2 SNEGSKA (reference sequence). V was clipped by 7 bases and J by 3 bases; unmatched bases: 7. This CDR3 has 13 amino acids. CDR3 nucleotides: TGCAGTGTCACGACAGGGTTTACAGATACGCAGTATTTT. Translated, it gives CSVTTGFTDTQYF.